This section outlines one T cell receptor beta chain sequence together with its context. Its antigen is currently unknown. The data were taken from a study of siplizumab effects on memory and regulatory T cells. Study-level points and caveats: Naive T cells apparently outstripped memory cells in diversity and seemed major alloresponse contributors. Siplizumab significantly lowered the alloreactive sequences that could be traced to unstimulated CD4+ memory cells.

Generated by immunoSEQ multiplex PCR, the TCRdb table keeps only in-frame clones and is missing some. Of more than 50,000 clones detected, approximately 95% appear once; the ten largest clones hold less than 40%. This CDR3 contains 14 residues. Germline CDR1 and CDR2: MNHEY and SVGAGI. V was cut by 0 bases and J by 6 bases, with 9 bases left in between. The V gene is TRBV6-5, the J gene TRBJ1-5; D call uncertain. This TCR derives from a human donor in good health. The sample taken for sequencing was CD8+ T cells sorted from blood. CDR3 in amino acids: CASSYSTGSQPQHF. As DNA, the CDR3 is TGTGCCAGCAGTTACTCGACCGGGAGTCAGCCCCAGCATTTT.